The present T cell receptor (beta chain) was sequenced within a study of Graves' ophthalmopathy and Graves' hyperthyroidism. Amplification from RNA transcripts yielded the TCR beta CDR3 regions. RT-PCR was first run with HTBI primers, then multiplex PCR in a second round. TCRdb independently ran MiXCR on the multiplex PCR reads; one entry per CDR3 protein. Among about 740,000 distinct CDR3 sequences listed, around 40% were seen once. Whole-study results and caveats: A 13-signature model separated ophthalmopathy from stable hyperthyroidism, reaching approximately 88% sensitivity and 75% to 83% specificity cross-validated. In blood, most expanded thyroid clonotypes above 0.001 frequency were also detected.

The authors used Ficoll-Paque density gradient centrifugation to separate PBMCs. The input was approximately 9.3 ml of fresh peripheral blood. In the case of this clonotype: No antigen is known for it.

The receptor comes from an adult man with Graves' ophthalmopathy. Material: peripheral blood.

CDR3 protein: CASSQPGTGGGHDTEAFF. Written as DNA, the CDR3 is TGTGCCAGCAGCCAACCCGGGACAGGGGGCGGTCATGACACTGAAGCTTTCTTT. The chain carries TRBV4-2 and TRBJ1-1; 12 bases match TRBD1. The CDR3 spans 18 residues. Trimming took 2 bases from V and 3 from J; bases not matched to a gene: 10. CDR1 and CDR2 from the germline V gene are LGHNA and YNFKEQ.